This T cell receptor beta chain was recorded in a study of T-cell memory formation after mild COVID-19 (dated by TCRdb to about 2021). As for the study more broadly: Most TCR sequence clusters were specific to one of the two donors. In a couple of donors, T-cell clones that expanded and contracted after mild COVID-19 were tracked by sequencing TCRalpha and TCRbeta repertoires over time. The cohort was made up of two young adult volunteers, one female and one male, who were previously healthy.

A distance of 15 bases separates the germline ends of V and J, which lose 5 bases and 7 bases respectively. The cysteine opens and the valine closes a CDR3 of 13 amino acids. The CDR3 DNA has 39 bases and is translated from base 1. CDR1 SEHNR and CDR2 FQNEAQ were looked up in the germline V gene (reference sequence). Ten or more counts support this clonotype. Its antigen target is currently unknown. Base qualities are not at hand, and no much larger clone is one base apart. The instrument was an Illumina NovaSeq 6000. TCRalpha and TCRbeta cDNA libraries were constructed by 5'RACE with constant-segment primers, with sample barcodes and unique molecular identifiers being introduced. Trizol reagent was used to extract RNA from every sample. Library amplification was performed in two PCR steps, and a second sample barcode and Illumina TruSeq adapters were introduced in the second step. Sequencing of libraries was performed on an Illumina NovaSeq with 2 x 150 bp paired-end reads. In the paper's pipeline: With migec v1.2.7, reads were demultiplexed and then collapsed into UMI-guided consensus sequences. Using mixcr v2.1.11, UMI consensuses were aligned to TRA and TRB V and J templates and then assembled into clonotypes. A clonotype was counted as expanded or contracted only if both edgeR and NoisET called the change significant, with noise models trained on biological replicates. For edgeR calls, the thresholds were a false discovery rate-adjusted p below 0.01 and a log2 fold-change of 1. PCA with hierarchical clustering of max-normalized trajectories of the 1000 most abundant clonotypes was used as exploratory dynamics analysis. The CD4 or CD8 phenotype of responding clones was assigned using the separately sequenced CD4+ and CD8+ repertoires. TCRdb's own reprocessing of the public reads used fastp at Q25 and MiXCR and kept productive beta chains. Identical CDR3 protein sequences are pooled into one entry, listed with their most common genes and DNA. These V and J calls rely on TCRdb rather than the paper's analysis. This sample comprises tens of thousands of distinct CDR3 sequences, about 16% of them detected only once. The leading ten clones occupy under 45% of the sample.

PBMCs were isolated by Ficoll-Paque density gradient centrifugation. Points the paper makes about the study in general: Some responding clones were detected in pre-infection memory, which suggested that pre-existing cross-reactive memory T cells had joined the SARS-CoV-2 response. Clones contracting from day 15 to 85 had balanced CD4/CD8 phenotypes, while a second wave expanding from day 15 to 37 was biased towards CD4+. The study covered only a couple of mild cases, and larger cohorts including severe cases with pre-infection samples were considered necessary. The second-wave clones that peaked on day 37 were not confirmed to be SARS-CoV-2 specific. Contracting CD4+ clones were found mainly in CM and EM memory subsets, while CD8+ clones were enriched in EMRA.

In this chain, TRBV7-9 is recombined with TRBJ2-7, with TRBD1 tentatively as D gene (6 bases match). The sequence was obtained from a man younger than 30 who had mild COVID-19 (a few samples of this study predate the infection). The sample titles of this study are shuffled in the database, so cell type and time point are left out; the donor was told from shared clones. Sequenced input: PBMCs or a T cell subset sorted from them (not recorded which). The sequenced DNA: TGTGCCAGCAGCCCTGGGGGCCTTTGGGAGCAGTACGTC. This translates into CASSPGGLWEQYV.